This T cell receptor (beta chain) emerged from a study of cytomegalovirus exposure and HLA in healthy donors. The donors were in the approximately 120-subject validation cohort; that cohort was separate from the roughly 660-subject first cohort. In the case of this clone: Its specificity is not known.

Sequencing was performed with immunoSEQ multiplex PCR; in TCRdb, only in-frame clones are kept and a portion is missing. The data contain around 250,000 clones, around 89% of them singletons. Findings of the study overall: Cytomegalovirus-associated TCR beta chains were listed, numbering 150 to 200. High sensitivity and specificity were reportedly achieved when the classifier diagnosed cytomegalovirus status. Generally TCR sequences proved uncommon, though certain public TCRs appeared in numerous donors.

Trimming removed 3 bases from V and 6 bases from J; junction bases left unmatched: 5. CDR1 and CDR2 from the germline V gene are SGHTA and FQGNSA. The CDR3 runs 14 residues. J is TRBJ1-5 and V is TRBV7-2; TRBD1 aligns across 7 bases. The material sequenced was PBMCs. The origin of this receptor is a young woman in good health and CMV-seronegative. Here the CDR3 reads CASSFYSGGQPQHF. The DNA of the CDR3 is TGTGCCAGCAGCTTCTATTCAGGGGGTCAGCCCCAGCATTTT.